The sequence of this T cell receptor (beta chain) was determined in a study of T cell responses to AZD1222 COVID-19 vaccine. Notes on the study in general: Repertoire sampling happened only post peak T cell response. Regions left unmutated in variants are reportedly the target of nearly half of spike-specific TCRs. It should be noted that donors were predominantly white British and more often female, and clonal diversity was possibly underestimated.

To note about this clone: Its antigen is still unknown.

The CDR3 loop spans 16 amino acids. Per the germline V gene, CDR1 is LGHNA and CDR2 is YNFKEQ. V lost 3 bases and J lost 2; bases outside the gene matches: 6. Using immunoSEQ multiplex PCR, the repertoire was profiled, and TCRdb retains in-frame clones only, with some absent. The data show some 150,000 clones, with 70% to 90% seen just once and around 15% held by the top ten. Here the sequenced sample was peripheral blood, taken on day 0 of AZD1222 vaccination. The sequence was collected from an adult in good health. The chain couples TRBV4-2 to TRBJ2-5; 10 bases line up with TRBD2. CDR3 DNA sequence: TGTGCCAGCAGCCAGGCCAGCGGGGGGGATCAAGAGACCCAGTACTTC. Amino acid sequence: CASSQASGGDQETQYF.